These 3 T cell receptor beta chains were all obtained from the same sample, sequenced in a study of blood T cell repertoires in COVID-19. The data were produced by immunoSEQ multiplex PCR, yet TCRdb's version contains in-frame clones alone and is incomplete. The data hold about 260,000 clones, with around nine tenths observed a single time. Sequenced: peripheral blood. These receptors were obtained from a middle-aged man with active or convalescent COVID-19.

The rearrangement uses TRBV19 and TRBJ2-3, with a weak D call TRBD1 (5 bases). Per germline, CDR1 LNHDA and CDR2 SQIVND (reference sequence). Deletions cut 1 base from V and 2 bases from J, with 13 bases between. The CDR3 sequence is 16 residues long. The CDR3 loop reads CASSIVTGYNTDTQYF. The CDR3 DNA sequence: TGTGCCAGTAGTATAGTAACAGGATATAACACAGATACGCAGTATTTT.

V gene TRBV21-1 combines with J gene TRBJ1-5; the table gives TRBD1 as D, unverified against the DNA. TRBV21-1 is a documented pseudogene. The CDR3 is made up of 14 amino acids. The CDR3, as DNA: TGTGCCAGCAGCAAAGGGTATATCCCCAATCAGTATTGTTTT. Its protein is CASSKGYIPNQYCF.

The gene calls are TRBV30 and TRBJ2-2; 8 bases map to TRBD2. CDR3 length equals 15 residues. Germline trimming cut 5 bases from V and 4 bases from J; bases unmatched to any gene: 9. Germline CDR1 reads GTSNPN; CDR2 reads SVGIG (reference sequence). The CDR3 DNA is TGTGCCTGGCGGGGAGCGGGAGTTGGCACCGGGGAGCTGTTTTTT. It translates to CAWRGAGVGTGELFF.